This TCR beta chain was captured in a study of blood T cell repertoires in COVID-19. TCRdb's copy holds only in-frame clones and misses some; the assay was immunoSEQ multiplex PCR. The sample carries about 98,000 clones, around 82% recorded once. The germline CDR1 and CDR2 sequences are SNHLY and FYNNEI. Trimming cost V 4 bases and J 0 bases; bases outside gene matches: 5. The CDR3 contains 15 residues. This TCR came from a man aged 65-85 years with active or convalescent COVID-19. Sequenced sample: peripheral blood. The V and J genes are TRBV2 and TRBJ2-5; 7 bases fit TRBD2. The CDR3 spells CASSARRGYQETQYF. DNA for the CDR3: TGTGCCAGCAGTGCTAGGCGGGGGTACCAAGAGACCCAGTACTTC.